Listed here are 25 T cell receptor beta chains from one sample, sequenced in a study of blood T cell repertoires in COVID-19. The data were produced by immunoSEQ multiplex PCR, yet TCRdb's version contains in-frame clones alone and is incomplete. Among about 76,000 clones listed, approximately 78% were seen once. Sequenced material: peripheral blood. These TCRs come from a human donor in a cohort sampled during active COVID-19.

Turning to this clone: Relative to the germline gene, one junction end is altered; a read error may explain this. This rearrangement joins TRBV6-5 to TRBJ1-6, with D maybe TRBD1 (5 bases). The CDR3 has 14 residues. Per the germline V gene, CDR1 is MNHEY and CDR2 is SVGAGI. CDR3 loop: CASSRVSDNSPLHF. The CDR3 nucleotides read TGTGCCAGCAGCAGGGTCTCCGATAATTCACCCCTCCACTTT.

V is TRBV30 and J is TRBJ1-1; D is possibly TRBD1 (6 bases). Deletions cut 3 bases from V and 1 base from J, with 21 bases between. CDR3 length equals 17 residues. Germline V gene sequence: CDR1 GTSNPN, CDR2 SVGIG (reference sequence). The CDR3, as DNA: TGTGCCTGGAGCTTCGGCCAGGGGTCTATCCGGAACACTGAAGCTTTCTTT. Translation: CAWSFGQGSIRNTEAFF.

The chain recombines TRBV4-1 with TRBJ1-1; weak D call: TRBD1 (6 bases). The CDR3 sequence is 14 residues long. From germline, CDR1 is MGHRA and CDR2 YSYEKL. V lost 4 bases and J 2 bases, leaving 11 bases between the germline ends. In DNA, the CDR3 is TGCGCCAGCAGCCTTTCGGACAGTAACACTGAAGCTTTCTTT. It translates to CASSLSDSNTEAFF.

The J gene is TRBJ2-3, the V gene TRBV19; D gene ambiguous. The V end was cut by 6 bases, the J end by 0 bases, with 10 bases between. The CDR3 has 14 amino acids. CDR1 and CDR2 (germline): LNHDA, SQIVND (reference sequence). Here the CDR3 DNA reads TGTGCCAGTAGAGCGACTGGAAGCACAGATACGCAGTATTTT. Protein product: CASRATGSTDTQYF.

This chain joins TRBV19 and TRBJ1-2; no clear D. The CDR3 consists of 14 residues. Germline CDR1 reads LNHDA; CDR2 reads SQIVND (reference sequence). With 5 bases removed from V and 0 bases from J, the gap between germline ends came to 10 bases. The CDR3 is CASSFDGANYGYTF. The CDR3 DNA sequence: TGTGCCAGTAGTTTCGACGGGGCTAACTATGGCTACACCTTC. Supplemented by reference TRBV19 and TRBJ1-2, the full variable domain reads DGGITQSPKYLFRKEGQNVTLSCEQNLNHDAMYWYRQDPGQGLRLIYYSQIVNDFQKGDIAEGYSVSREKKESFPLTVTSAQKNPTAFYLCASSFDGANYGYTFGSGTRLTVV.

This clone was picked up a small number of times. The chain has TRBV7-2 and TRBJ2-7; 7 bases align to TRBD2. The trim removed 5 bases at V and 4 bases at J, leaving 8 bases unmatched. The CDR3 has 14 amino acids. The V gene's germline CDR1 is SGHTA and CDR2 FQGNSA. In DNA, the CDR3 is TGTGCCAGCAGCCTCCGGGACTACTCGTACGAGCAGTACTTC. Its protein is CASSLRDYSYEQYF.

The chain joins TRBV25-1 to TRBJ1-4; TRBD1 agrees at 7 bases. CDR1 and CDR2 (germline): MGHDK, SYGVNS. V lost 4 bases and J lost 7; bases outside the gene matches: 9. This CDR3 comprises 15 residues. The DNA of the CDR3 is TGTGCCAGCAGTGCTTTAGGGGGCGCAGGTGAAAAACTGTTTTTT. Its translation: CASSALGGAGEKLFF.

This clone was counted a few times. The chain joins TRBV18 to TRBJ2-3; 7 nucleotides line up with TRBD2. Germline assignment: CDR1 KGHSH and CDR2 LQKENI. The CDR3 covers 16 residues. V was pared by 3 bases and J by 2 bases, with 8 bases of the junction left unmatched. The CDR3: CASSPTSGGFTDTQYF. CDR3 nucleotides: TGTGCCAGCTCACCCACATCGGGGGGTTTCACAGATACGCAGTATTTT.

V is TRBV5-1 and J is TRBJ2-5; D possibly corresponds to TRBD2 (5 bases). The CDR3 covers 13 residues. The germline gives CDR1 SGHRS, CDR2 YFSETQ. Trimming removed 7 bases at V and 3 bases at J, with 13 bases between. The CDR3 is CASSLAREETQYF. CDR3 in DNA: TGCGCCAGCTCTCTTGCGCGGGAAGAGACCCAGTACTTC.

The V and J genes are TRBV6-5 and TRBJ2-5, with TRBD1 matching 9 bases. The CDR3 spans 15 residues. The germline gives CDR1 MNHEY, CDR2 SVGAGI. V shed 6 bases, J shed 5 bases, and the junction held 10 bases outside the gene matches. The CDR3 loop reads CASSAGQGTEETQYF. Here the CDR3 DNA reads TGTGCCAGCAGCGCCGGACAGGGGACGGAGGAGACCCAGTACTTC.

This rearrangement joins TRBV6-5 to TRBJ1-3, with a tentative D call TRBD1 (5 bases). Trimming cost V 0 bases and J 0 bases, with 9 bases left between them. The germline gives CDR1 MNHEY, CDR2 SVGAGI. This CDR3 is built from 16 residues. CDR3: CASSYSSGFSGNTIYF. For the CDR3, the DNA is TGTGCCAGCAGTTACTCGTCAGGGTTCTCTGGAAACACCATATATTTT.

The chain is built from TRBV18 and TRBJ1-1, with TRBD1 matching 8 bases. The V and J ends lost 5 bases and 2 bases, in that order; junction bases with no gene match: 4. The length of the CDR3 is 14 residues. Germline-derived CDR1 and CDR2 are KGHSH and LQKENI. For the CDR3, the DNA is TGTGCCAGCTCAATGGACAGGGATAACACTGAAGCTTTCTTT. It specifies CASSMDRDNTEAFF.

A remark on this clone: The sample carries other DNA sequences with the same CDR3. The rearrangement links TRBV20-1 to TRBJ2-1; a possible D gene is TRBD1 (6 bases). This CDR3 region has 11 residues. CDR1 DFQATT and CDR2 SNEGSKA come from the germline V gene (reference sequence). The V and J ends lost 5 bases and 10 bases respectively, with 12 bases between them. The CDR3: CSAPQGFEQFF. In DNA, the CDR3 is TGCAGTGCTCCACAGGGTTTCGAGCAGTTCTTC.

The chain recombines TRBV24-1 with TRBJ2-5, with D possibly matching TRBD1 (6 bases). CDR3 length equals 13 residues. Germline CDR1 is KGHDR and CDR2 is SFDVKD. V dropped 3 bases and J dropped 4 bases, with 8 bases sitting between them. The CDR3 DNA sequence: TGTGCCACCAGTGATGCAGGGGTAGAGACCCAGTACTTC. This codes for CATSDAGVETQYF.

This clone was picked up one time. J is TRBJ2-1 and V is TRBV15, with 8 nucleotides matching TRBD1. The CDR3 consists of 16 residues. The germline gives CDR1 LNHNV, CDR2 YYDKDF (reference sequence). After removal of 3 bases from V and 5 bases from J, the junction contained 9 bases not matched to a gene. The CDR3 reads CATSSRRGRGHNEQFF. Here the CDR3 DNA reads TGTGCCACCAGCAGCCGCAGGGGGCGCGGCCACAATGAGCAGTTCTTC. Filled out from reference TRBV15 and TRBJ2-1, the complete variable domain reads DAMVIQNPRYQVTQFGKPVTLSCSQTLNHNVMYWYQQKSSQAPKLLFHYYDKDFNNEADTPDNFQSRRPNTSFCFLDIRSPGLGDTAMYLCATSSRRGRGHNEQFFGPGTRLTVL.

V gene TRBV6-1 combines with J gene TRBJ2-7; 9 nucleotides match TRBD1. Germline lookup yields CDR1 MNHNS and CDR2 SASEGT. The V segment lost 1 base and the J segment 5 bases; nucleotides outside the gene matches: 6. The CDR3 is 15 amino acids. CDR3 sequence reads: CASSEVGTGPDEQYF. The CDR3 DNA follows: TGTGCCAGCAGTGAAGTGGGGACAGGGCCCGACGAGCAGTACTTC.

This chain links TRBV3-1 (or the pseudogene TRBV3-2) with TRBJ1-5, with D possibly matching TRBD1 (5 bases). The CDR3 has 12 residues. Germline V lookup: CDR1 LGHDT, CDR2 YNNKEL (reference sequence). V gave up 8 bases and J gave up 4 bases, with 9 bases separating them. The CDR3 DNA reads TGTGCCAGCGGCAACAGGAATCAGCCCCAGCATTTT. It encodes CASGNRNQPQHF.

This rearrangement joins TRBV6-6 to TRBJ2-5; the match to TRBD2 covers 9 bases. Germline trimming cut 4 bases from V and 5 bases from J; bases unmatched to any gene: 5. Germline CDR1 is MNHNY and CDR2 is SVGAGI (reference sequence). CDR3 length equals 14 residues. The CDR3 DNA follows: TGTGCCAGCAGTTCTCTCCTAGCGGGGGAGACCCAGTACTTC. Amino acid sequence: CASSSLLAGETQYF.

The V gene is TRBV28, the J gene TRBJ2-1; 8 positions agree with TRBD2. The junction had 13 bases not matched to a gene; V was cut back by 8 bases and J by 10 bases. Per the germline V gene, CDR1 is MDHEN and CDR2 is SYDVKM. This CDR3 spans 14 amino acids. DNA for the CDR3: TGTGCCAGCGGTCAAGCGGGGGCCCAGTGGGAGCAGTTCTTC. As protein: CASGQAGAQWEQFF.

V is TRBV9 and J is TRBJ2-5, with D perhaps matching TRBD1 (5 bases). The CDR3 extends over 14 amino acids. The germline V gene encodes CDR1 SGDLS and CDR2 YYNGEE. The ends were cut back, 0 bases at V and 2 bases at J, with 8 bases in the middle. The CDR3 DNA reads TGTGCCAGCAGCGTAGGAACAGGACAAGAGACCCAGTACTTC. Its translation: CASSVGTGQETQYF.

This chain uses TRBV4-2 with TRBJ2-1; the match to TRBD2 covers 9 bases. This CDR3 is 17 amino acids long. CDR1 LGHNA and CDR2 YNFKEQ come from the germline V gene. Losses at the gene ends were 1 base for V and 3 bases for J; bases not matched to a gene: 7. CDR3 nucleotide sequence: TGTGCCAGCAGCCAAGTTCTGGCTAGCGGGGACTACAATGAGCAGTTCTTC. Residues: CASSQVLASGDYNEQFF.

This chain uses TRBV5-1 with TRBJ1-2, with 7 bases identical to TRBD1. V gave up 0 bases and J gave up 4 bases; unmatched junction bases: 3. Per the germline V gene, CDR1 is SGHRS and CDR2 is YFSETQ. This CDR3 is built from 14 residues. DNA for the CDR3: TGCGCCAGCAGCTTGGGGACAGGATCCTATGGCTACACCTTC. Protein sequence: CASSLGTGSYGYTF. The full variable domain, with the rest looked up from reference TRBV5-1 and TRBJ1-2, is KAGVTQTPRYLIKTRGQQVTLSCSPISGHRSVSWYQQTPGQGLQFLFEYFSETQRNKGNFPGRFSGRQFSNSRSEMNVSTLELGDSALYLCASSLGTGSYGYTFGSGTRLTVV.

This clone came up once. The DNA of the CDR3 is TGCGCCAGCAGCCGGGACTCAACCACAGATACGCAGTATTTT. Translating gives CASSRDSTTDTQYF. V usage is TRBV5-1 and J usage is TRBJ2-3; TRBD2 is a possible D gene (6 bases). This CDR3 has 14 residues. V lost 4 bases and J 2 bases, leaving 11 bases between the germline ends. CDR1 is SGHRS, CDR2 YFSETQ, per germline.

The genes are TRBV9 and TRBJ2-3, with TRBD2 as a possible D gene (6 bases). V lost 5 bases, J lost 6 bases, and 13 bases lay in between. This CDR3 spans 13 amino acids. The germline V gene encodes CDR1 SGDLS and CDR2 YYNGEE. The CDR3 reads CASSPGGGDTQYF. In nucleotides, the CDR3 is TGTGCCAGCAGTCCGGGCGGAGGGGATACGCAGTATTTT.

V usage is TRBV5-6 and J usage is TRBJ1-2; 9 bases map to TRBD1. Germline CDR1 SGHDT, CDR2 YYEEEE. There are 14 residues in the CDR3. The junction had 5 bases not matched to a gene; V was cut back by 4 bases and J by 4 bases. The DNA of the CDR3 is TGTGCCAGCAGCATGGGACAGGGAAGCTATGGCTACACCTTC. This gives the protein CASSMGQGSYGYTF.